A single sample gave rise to the 10 T cell receptor beta chains below, sequenced in a study of OX40 agonist ivuxolimab in advanced cancers. Sequencing was performed with immunoSEQ multiplex PCR; in TCRdb, only in-frame clones are kept and a portion is missing. The sample yields about 60,000 clones, 80% to 85% seen once. Here the sequenced sample was CD4+ or CD8+ T cells sorted from blood, taken in a trial of the OX40 agonist ivuxolimab. Receptors originate from an adult with an advanced solid tumor such as melanoma, head and neck, liver or kidney cancer.

The rearrangement links TRBV5-6 to TRBJ1-2, with D perhaps TRBD1 (5 bases). The CDR3 consists of 16 residues. The V gene lost 2 bases and the J gene lost 1 base, with 15 bases spanning the gap. Looked up from germline, CDR1 is SGHDT and CDR2 is YYEEEE. The CDR3 is CASSLGAQDYNYGYTF. The CDR3 bases are TGTGCCAGCAGCTTAGGGGCCCAGGACTATAACTATGGCTACACCTTC.

The chain recombines TRBV5-4 with TRBJ1-2; 8 bases are shared with TRBD1. The CDR3 totals 14 residues. The germline V gene encodes CDR1 SGHNT and CDR2 YYREEE (reference sequence). V shed 3 bases, J shed 8 bases, and the junction held 9 bases outside the gene matches. The CDR3 DNA reads as TGTGCCAGCAGCTCAGGACAGGGCGATAGGGGCTACACCTTC. Its protein is CASSSGQGDRGYTF.

The chain combines TRBV11-3 with TRBJ2-1, with TRBD1 as a possible D gene (5 bases). The germline V and J ends were trimmed by 4 bases and 2 bases, with 12 bases remaining between them. Germline assignment: CDR1 SGHNT and CDR2 YENEEA. This CDR3 has 15 amino acids. CDR3 coding DNA: TGTGCCAGCAGCTCCCAGGGCACCGCCTACAATGAGCAGTTCTTC. This gives the protein CASSSQGTAYNEQFF.

CDR3: CASSSGTDTEAFF. The CDR3 DNA sequence: TGTGCCAGCAGCTCAGGGACGGACACTGAAGCTTTCTTT. The chain joins TRBV11-2 to TRBJ1-1; TRBD1 might be the D (5 bases). Germline V lookup: CDR1 SGHAT, CDR2 FQNNGV. The CDR3 is 13 amino acids. The ends were cut back, 4 bases at V and 3 bases at J, with 9 bases in the middle.

The chain recombines TRBV11-1 with TRBJ1-2; D possibly corresponds to TRBD1 (6 bases). Germline lookup yields CDR1 SGHAT and CDR2 FQDESV (reference sequence). V lost 5 bases and J lost 2, with 12 bases in between. The length of the CDR3 is 14 residues. CDR3 amino acids: CASSPAGENYGYTF. CDR3 nucleotide sequence: TGTGCCAGCAGCCCTGCAGGGGAAAACTATGGCTACACCTTC.

The chain uses TRBV6-6 and TRBJ1-4; 7 bases fit TRBD1. This CDR3 comprises 15 residues. CDR1 and CDR2 from the germline V gene are MNHNY and SVGAGI (reference sequence). Losses at the gene ends were 7 bases for V and 8 bases for J; bases not matched to a gene: 13. This CDR3 is CASTLTGEEREKLFF. The CDR3 nucleotides read TGTGCCAGCACATTAACAGGGGAAGAGAGGGAAAAACTGTTTTTT.

This chain connects TRBV4-2 to TRBJ2-2, with D perhaps matching TRBD1 or TRBD2 (6 bases each). The CDR3 runs to 15 residues. Germline CDR1 is LGHNA and CDR2 is YNFKEQ. Trimming cost V 0 bases and J 4 bases, with 9 bases left between them. CDR3 bases: TGTGCCAGCAGCCAAGATTGGGGGGCCACCGGGGAGCTGTTTTTT. It specifies CASSQDWGATGELFF.

The chain joins TRBV7-9 to TRBJ2-4; the D gene is possibly TRBD1 (5 bases). The V end lost 5 bases, the J end lost 7 bases, and 6 bases lay between the germline ends. The length of the CDR3 is 11 residues. Germline loops: CDR1 SEHNR, CDR2 FQNEAQ (reference sequence). CDR3 sequence: CASSPGNIQYF. The CDR3 DNA sequence: TGTGCCAGCAGCCCAGGGAACATTCAGTACTTC.

The chain recombines TRBV15 with TRBJ2-1; TRBD2 agrees at 7 bases. CDR1 and CDR2 from the germline V gene are LNHNV and YYDKDF (reference sequence). The CDR3 extends over 15 amino acids. V shed 3 bases and J 7 bases; nucleotides not matched to a gene: 9. CDR3 in amino acids: CATSSKRTSRNEQFF. As DNA, the CDR3 is TGTGCCACCAGCAGCAAGCGGACTAGTCGAAATGAGCAGTTCTTC.

This clone was counted once. V gene TRBV18 combines with J gene TRBJ2-5; TRBD2 matches 9 bases. Germline-derived CDR1 and CDR2 are KGHSH and LQKENI. This CDR3 has 17 amino acids. V dropped 1 base and J dropped 1; count of bases not matched to a gene: 7. In DNA, the CDR3 is TGTGCCAGCTCACCACTAGCGGGAGCCTATACCCAAGAGACCCAGTACTTC. Amino acid sequence: CASSPLAGAYTQETQYF.